These 9 T cell receptor beta chains were all obtained from the same sample, sequenced in a study of T cells in Graves' hyperthyroidism and ophthalmopathy. It was RNA transcripts that yielded the amplified TCR beta CDR3 regions. Carried out on the TCR CDR3, a first-round RT-PCR used the HTBI primer set. MiXCR, applied by TCRdb to the multiplex PCR reads, yields one record per CDR3 protein. Of 300,000 to 450,000 distinct CDR3 sequences listed, under 15% were seen once; the top ten hold less than 10%. Input material: blood. The receptor source for this set is a woman younger than 30 with Graves' hyperthyroidism.

Note on this clonotype: A much more abundant neighbour one base away suggests this may be a read error. The CDR3 loop reads CASSFVMGPRWAPNTGELSF. In DNA form, the CDR3 reads TGTGCCAGCAGTTTCGTAATGGGACCCAGGTGGGCCCCGAACACCGGGGAGCTGTCTTTT. The chain uses TRBV28 and TRBJ2-2, with D perhaps given as TRBD1 or TRBD2 (5 bases each). CDR1 is MDHEN and CDR2 is SYDVKM in the germline V gene. The CDR3 is 20 residues long.

This clonotype showed up just a few times. V gene TRBV10-2 combines with J gene TRBJ2-6; 9 bases are shared with TRBD1. Germline lookup yields CDR1 WSHSY and CDR2 SAAADI. The J segment lost 0 bases and the V segment lost 8 bases, leaving 8 bases of the junction unmatched. CDR3 length: 17 amino acids. The CDR3, as DNA: TGCGCCAGCCGTGCGGGACAGGGCATCTCTGGGGCCAACGTCCTGACTTTC. The encoded protein is CASRAGQGISGANVLTF.

This clonotype was seen only a few times. The junction shows a germline mismatch at one end, possibly a read error. In DNA form, the CDR3 reads TGTGCCAGCAGCCAAGGACAGGGGAACACTGAAGCTTCCTTT. Its protein is CASSQGQGNTEASF. This sequence joins TRBV3-1 and TRBJ1-1; 8 bases agree with TRBD1. The CDR3 extends over 14 amino acids. Looked up from germline, CDR1 is LGHDT and CDR2 is YNNKEL (reference sequence).

Many counts were recorded for this clonotype. The chain carries TRBV7-9 and TRBJ2-3; D uncertain. Trimming removed 2 bases from V and 6 bases from J, with 6 bases in between. The CDR3 length is 12 residues. Germline CDR1 SEHNR, CDR2 FQNEAQ (reference sequence). In DNA, the CDR3 is TGTGCCAGCAGCTTATTTCAGGATACGCAGTATTTT. Translated, it gives CASSLFQDTQYF.

V usage is TRBV4-1 and J usage is TRBJ2-5; 10 bases fit TRBD2. CDR1 and CDR2 from the germline V gene are MGHRA and YSYEKL. The CDR3 runs 17 residues. With V trimmed by 1 base and J by 1 base, 6 bases remained unmatched. In DNA form, the CDR3 reads TGCGCCAGCAGCCAAGGTAGCGGGAGGTCTATCCAAGAGACCCAGTACTTC. Translated, it gives CASSQGSGRSIQETQYF.

V usage is TRBV6-1 and J usage is TRBJ1-5; D gene ambiguous. Germline CDR1 is MNHNS and CDR2 is SASEGT. The V end was cut by 1 base, the J end by 3 bases, with 10 bases between. The CDR3 length is 15 residues. The CDR3 is CASSEVVGPNQPQHF. The CDR3 region has the DNA TGTGCCAGCAGTGAAGTCGTAGGACCCAATCAGCCCCAGCATTTT.

This clonotype occurred a few times. A much larger clonotype is one base distant, so this may be a read error. The chain combines TRBV28 with TRBJ2-2; D gene unclear. Trimming removed 3 bases from V and 4 bases from J, with 6 bases in between. CDR1 is MDHEN and CDR2 is SYDVKM in the germline V gene. This CDR3 has 13 residues. The CDR3 nucleotides are TGTGCCAGCAGTTTCCCGACCACCGGGGAGCTGTTTTTT. This sequence encodes CASSFPTTGELFF.

This clonotype came up many times. This chain links TRBV10-3 with TRBJ2-3; D gene unclear. With 6 bases removed from V and 2 bases from J, the gap between germline ends came to 12 bases. Germline lookup yields CDR1 ENHRY and CDR2 SYGVKD. This CDR3 contains 14 residues. In nucleotides, the CDR3 is TGTGCCATCAGCCGACCCGGTCCCACAGATACGCAGTATTTT. It yields the protein CAISRPGPTDTQYF.

This clonotype has ten or more counts. The chain uses TRBV12-3 or TRBV12-4 and TRBJ2-1; 8 positions agree with TRBD2. Trimming took 0 bases from V and 8 from J; bases not matched to a gene: 3. This CDR3 has 14 amino acids. The CDR3 DNA reads as TGTGCCAGCAGTTTAGCGAGCGGGGGCTATGAGCAGTTCTTC. The encoded protein is CASSLASGGYEQFF.